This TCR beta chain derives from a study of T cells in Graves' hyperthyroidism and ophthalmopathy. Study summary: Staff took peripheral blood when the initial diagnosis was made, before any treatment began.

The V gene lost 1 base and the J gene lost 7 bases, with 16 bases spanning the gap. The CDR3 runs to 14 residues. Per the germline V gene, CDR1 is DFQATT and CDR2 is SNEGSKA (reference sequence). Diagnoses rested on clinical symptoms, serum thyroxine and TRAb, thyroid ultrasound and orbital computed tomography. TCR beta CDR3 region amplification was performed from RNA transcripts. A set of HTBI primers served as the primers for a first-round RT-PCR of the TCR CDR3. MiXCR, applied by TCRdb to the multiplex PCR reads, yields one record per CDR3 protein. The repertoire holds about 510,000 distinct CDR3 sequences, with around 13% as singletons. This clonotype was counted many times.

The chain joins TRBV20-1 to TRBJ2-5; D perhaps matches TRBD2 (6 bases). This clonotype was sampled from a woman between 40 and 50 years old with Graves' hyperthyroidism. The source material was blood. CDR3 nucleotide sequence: TGCAGTGCTAGAGGTTGGGACTTGACCGGGACCCAGTACTTC. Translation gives CSARGWDLTGTQYF.